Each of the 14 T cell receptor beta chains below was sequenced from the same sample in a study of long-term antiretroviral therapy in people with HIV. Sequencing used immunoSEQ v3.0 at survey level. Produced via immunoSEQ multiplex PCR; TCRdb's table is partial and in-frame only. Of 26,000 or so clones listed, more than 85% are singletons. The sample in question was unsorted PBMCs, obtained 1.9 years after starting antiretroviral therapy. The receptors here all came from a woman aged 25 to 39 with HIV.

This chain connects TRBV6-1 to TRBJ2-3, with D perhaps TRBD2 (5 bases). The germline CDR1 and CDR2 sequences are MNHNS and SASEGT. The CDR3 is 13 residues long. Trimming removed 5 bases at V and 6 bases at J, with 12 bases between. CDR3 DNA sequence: TGTGCCAGCAGTCCCCAGAGGGCTGATACGCAGTATTTT. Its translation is CASSPQRADTQYF.

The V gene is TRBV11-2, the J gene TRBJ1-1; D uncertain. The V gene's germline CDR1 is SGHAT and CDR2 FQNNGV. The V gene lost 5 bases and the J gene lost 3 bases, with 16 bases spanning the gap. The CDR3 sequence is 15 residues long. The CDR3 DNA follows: TGTGCCAGCAGCCCAAGCGGCTTCTTATACACTGAAGCTTTCTTT. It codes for CASSPSGFLYTEAFF.

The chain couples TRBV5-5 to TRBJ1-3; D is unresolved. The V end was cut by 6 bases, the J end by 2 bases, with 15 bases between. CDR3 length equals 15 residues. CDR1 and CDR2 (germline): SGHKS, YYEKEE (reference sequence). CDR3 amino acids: CASTYSVFAGNTIYF. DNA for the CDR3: TGTGCCAGCACGTACAGTGTGTTCGCTGGAAACACCATATATTTT.

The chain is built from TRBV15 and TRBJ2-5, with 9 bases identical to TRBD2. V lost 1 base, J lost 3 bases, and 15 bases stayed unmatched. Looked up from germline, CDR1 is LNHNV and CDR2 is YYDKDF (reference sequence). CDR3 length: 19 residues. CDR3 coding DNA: TGTGCCACCAGCAGAGGCAGGCTAGCGGGGTCGGGGAAAAAAGAGACCCAGTACTTC. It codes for CATSRGRLAGSGKKETQYF.

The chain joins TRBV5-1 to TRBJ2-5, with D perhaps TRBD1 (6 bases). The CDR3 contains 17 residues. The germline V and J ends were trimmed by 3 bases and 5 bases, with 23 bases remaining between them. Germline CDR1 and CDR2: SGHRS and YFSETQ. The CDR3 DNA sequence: TGCGCCAGCAGCTCGAACCCCCCAGGGGCCCCGGGGGAGACCCAGTACTTC. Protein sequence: CASSSNPPGAPGETQYF.

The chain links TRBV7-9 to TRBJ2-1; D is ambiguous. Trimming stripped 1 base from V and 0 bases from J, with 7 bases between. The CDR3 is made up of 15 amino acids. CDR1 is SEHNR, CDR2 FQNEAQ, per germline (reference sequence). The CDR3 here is CASSLEGRSYNEQFF. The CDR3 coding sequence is TGTGCCAGCAGCTTAGAGGGTCGCTCCTACAATGAGCAGTTCTTC.

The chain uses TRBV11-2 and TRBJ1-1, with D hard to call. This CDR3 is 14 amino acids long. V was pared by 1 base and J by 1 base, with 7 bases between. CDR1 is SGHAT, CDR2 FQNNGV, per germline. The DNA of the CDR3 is TGTGCCAGCAGCTTAGGGAGAGGGAACACTGAAGCTTTCTTT. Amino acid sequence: CASSLGRGNTEAFF.

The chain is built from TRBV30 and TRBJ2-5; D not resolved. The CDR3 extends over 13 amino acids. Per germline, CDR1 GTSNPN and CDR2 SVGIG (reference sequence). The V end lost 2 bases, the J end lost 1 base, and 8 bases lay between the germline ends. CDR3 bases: TGTGCCTGGAGTTTACAACTCCAAGAGACCCAGTACTTC. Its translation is CAWSLQLQETQYF.

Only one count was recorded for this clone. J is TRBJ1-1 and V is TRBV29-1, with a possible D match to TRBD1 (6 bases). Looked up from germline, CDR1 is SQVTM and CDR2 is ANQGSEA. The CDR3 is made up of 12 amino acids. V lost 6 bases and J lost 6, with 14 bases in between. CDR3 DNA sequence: TGCAGCGTGGCCACAGGGTACCCTGAAGCTTTCTTT. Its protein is CSVATGYPEAFF.

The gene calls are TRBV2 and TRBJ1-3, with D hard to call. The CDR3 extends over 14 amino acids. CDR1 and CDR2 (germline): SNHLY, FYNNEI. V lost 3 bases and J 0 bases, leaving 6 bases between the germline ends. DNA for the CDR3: TGTGCCAGCAGTGAGCTATACTCTGGAAACACCATATATTTT. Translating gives CASSELYSGNTIYF.

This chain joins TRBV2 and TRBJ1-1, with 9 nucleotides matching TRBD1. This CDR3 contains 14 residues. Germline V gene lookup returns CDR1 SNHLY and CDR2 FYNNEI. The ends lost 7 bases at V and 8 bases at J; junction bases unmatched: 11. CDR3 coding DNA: TGTGCCAGCAACCCCCCTCCGGGACAGGGAGAAGCTTTCTTT. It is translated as CASNPPPGQGEAFF.

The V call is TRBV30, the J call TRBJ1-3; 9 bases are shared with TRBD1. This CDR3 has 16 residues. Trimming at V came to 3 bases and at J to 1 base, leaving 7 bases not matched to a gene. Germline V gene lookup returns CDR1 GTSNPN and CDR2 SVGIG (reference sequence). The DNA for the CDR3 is TGTGCCTGGAGGCCACCCGGGACAGGGTCTGGAAACACCATATATTTT. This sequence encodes CAWRPPGTGSGNTIYF.

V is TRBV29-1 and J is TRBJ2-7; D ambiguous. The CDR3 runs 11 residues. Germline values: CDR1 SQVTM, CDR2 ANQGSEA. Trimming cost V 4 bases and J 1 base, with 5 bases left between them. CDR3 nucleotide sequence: TGCAGCGTTGGAACATCCTACGAGCAGTACTTC. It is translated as CSVGTSYEQYF.

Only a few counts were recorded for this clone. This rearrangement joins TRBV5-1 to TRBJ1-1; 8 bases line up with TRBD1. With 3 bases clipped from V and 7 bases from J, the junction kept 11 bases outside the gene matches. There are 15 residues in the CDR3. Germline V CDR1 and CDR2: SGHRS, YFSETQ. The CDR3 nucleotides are TGCGCCAGCAGCTCTCAGGGCCAGGGGGCTGGTGAAGCTTTCTTT. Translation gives CASSSQGQGAGEAFF.